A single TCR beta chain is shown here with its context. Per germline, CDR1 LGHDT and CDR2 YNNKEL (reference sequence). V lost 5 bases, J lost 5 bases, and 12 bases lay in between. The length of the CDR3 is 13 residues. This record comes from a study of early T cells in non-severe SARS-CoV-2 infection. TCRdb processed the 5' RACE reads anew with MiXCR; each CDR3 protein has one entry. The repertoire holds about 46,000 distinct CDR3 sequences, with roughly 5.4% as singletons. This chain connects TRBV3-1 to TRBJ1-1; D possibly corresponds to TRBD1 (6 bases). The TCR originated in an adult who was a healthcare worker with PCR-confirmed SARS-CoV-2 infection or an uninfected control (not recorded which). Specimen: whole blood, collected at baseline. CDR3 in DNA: TGTGCCAGCAGCGATACAGGGACGACTGAAGCTTTCTTT. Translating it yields CASSDTGTTEAFF.